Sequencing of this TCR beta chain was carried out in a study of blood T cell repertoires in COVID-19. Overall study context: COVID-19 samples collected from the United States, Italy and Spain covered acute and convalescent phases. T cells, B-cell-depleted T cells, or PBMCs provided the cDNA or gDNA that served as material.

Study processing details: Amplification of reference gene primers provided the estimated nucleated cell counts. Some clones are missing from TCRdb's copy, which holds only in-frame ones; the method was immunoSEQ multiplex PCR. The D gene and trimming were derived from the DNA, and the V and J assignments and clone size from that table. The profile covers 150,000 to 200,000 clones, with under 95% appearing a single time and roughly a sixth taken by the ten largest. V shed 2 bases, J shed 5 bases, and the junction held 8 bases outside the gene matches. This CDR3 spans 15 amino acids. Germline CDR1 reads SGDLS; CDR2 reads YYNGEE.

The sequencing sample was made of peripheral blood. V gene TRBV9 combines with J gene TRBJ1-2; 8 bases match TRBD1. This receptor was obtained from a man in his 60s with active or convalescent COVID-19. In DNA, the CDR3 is TGTGCCAGCAGCGTGGGGCCCGGACAGGGATATGGCTACACCTTC. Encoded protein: CASSVGPGQGYGYTF.